The rows below give T cell receptor beta chains drawn from one sample of a study of PD-1 blockade in classical Hodgkin lymphoma. Assay: immunoSEQ multiplex PCR; the TCRdb copy retains only in-frame clones and omits some. The profile shows 30,000 to 45,000 clones, just over 85% of them singletons. Sequences were derived from peripheral blood mononuclear cells (PBMCs), sampled before the second cycle of nivolumab. The source is a human donor with classical Hodgkin lymphoma. Each CDR3 is given with its conserved first and last residue. D genes are given only for firm matches. Rows give clone size only sometimes, using once, few, many, or a class for an expanded clone.

J: TRBJ1-1
size: .
D: .
V: TRBV5-1
DNA: TGCGCCAGCAGCTTGGAGGCGGGGGGCTTAACTGAAGCTTTCTTT
CDR3: CASSLEAGGLTEAFF

J: TRBJ2-3
size: few
D: .
V: TRBV19
DNA: TGTGCCAGTAGTATAGGGACTGTTCGGTATTTT
CDR3: CASSIGTVRYF

J: TRBJ2-4
size: .
D: TRBD2
V: TRBV9
DNA: TGTGCCAGCAGCGTAGGTTTAGCGGGAGCGGAAAACATTCAGTACTTC
CDR3: CASSVGLAGAENIQYF

J: TRBJ1-1
size: .
D: .
V: TRBV11-3
DNA: TGTGCCAGCAGCTTAGGGGAGGGATGGGGCACTGAAGCTTTCTTT
CDR3: CASSLGEGWGTEAFF

J: TRBJ2-2
size: .
D: TRBD2
V: TRBV7-8
DNA: TGTGCCAGCAGCTCCCCGTTACTAGCGGGCACCGGGGAGCTGTTTTTT
CDR3: CASSSPLLAGTGELFF

J: TRBJ2-1
size: once
D: .
V: TRBV5-1
DNA: TGCGCCAGCAGCTTGTGGGGAGGAGAGTCGGCTTACAATGAGCAGTTCTTC
CDR3: CASSLWGGESAYNEQFF

J: TRBJ2-1
size: .
D: .
V: TRBV6-5
DNA: TGTGCCAGCAGTTACACTGGGAGTTCCTACAATGAGCAGTTCTTC
CDR3: CASSYTGSSYNEQFF

J: TRBJ2-7
size: .
D: .
V: TRBV6-5
DNA: TGTGCCAGCAGTCACTGGAGGGGACCTTCCTACGAGCAGTACTTC
CDR3: CASSHWRGPSYEQYF

J: TRBJ2-6
size: .
D: .
V: TRBV6-1
DNA: TGTGCCAGCAGTGTGGTGGGGCGCAAGGCTGGGGCCAACGTCCTGACTTTC
CDR3: CASSVVGRKAGANVLTF

J: TRBJ1-2
size: .
D: TRBD1
V: TRBV14
DNA: TGTGCCAGCAGCCCCTATGCCGGGACAGGGGGCGCGGGTGGCTACACCTTC
CDR3: CASSPYAGTGGAGGYTF

J: TRBJ2-3
size: few
D: TRBD2
V: TRBV6-1
DNA: TGTGCCAGCAGTGAACTAGCGGGAAGCACAGATACGCAGTATTTT
CDR3: CASSELAGSTDTQYF

J: TRBJ2-7
size: .
D: .
V: TRBV7-7
DNA: TGTGCTAGCAGCGAGTACAGGACCGACGAGCAGTACTTC
CDR3: CASSEYRTDEQYF

J: TRBJ2-2
size: .
D: TRBD2
V: TRBV6-1
DNA: TGTGCCAGCAGACTAGCGGGAGACACCGGGGAGCTGTTTTTT
CDR3: CASRLAGDTGELFF

J: TRBJ2-4
size: .
D: .
V: TRBV11-2
DNA: TGTGCCAGCAGTACGCTTGGGGAATTAGCCAAAAACATTCAGTACTTC
CDR3: CASSTLGELAKNIQYF

J: TRBJ2-7
size: .
D: .
V: TRBV12-5
DNA: TGTGCTAGTGGTTCGAGCTACGAGCAGTACTTC
CDR3: CASGSSYEQYF

J: TRBJ2-1
size: .
D: TRBD1
V: TRBV13
DNA: TGTGCCAGCAGCTACGGACAGGGCCCGGCTGAGCAGTTCTTC
CDR3: CASSYGQGPAEQFF

J: TRBJ2-1
size: .
D: TRBD2
V: TRBV11-3
DNA: TGTGCCAGCCCGCCGCCCGCAGGCGGGAGGGCCGATGAGCAGTTCTTC
CDR3: CASPPPAGGRADEQFF

J: TRBJ2-1
size: few
D: .
V: TRBV6-5
DNA: TGTGCCAGCAGTTACTCTGCTAGCTCCTACAATGAGCAGTTCTTC
CDR3: CASSYSASSYNEQFF

J: TRBJ1-3
size: .
D: .
V: TRBV11-3
DNA: TGTGCCAGCACTGGACAGCCCCCCGGAAACACCATATATTTT
CDR3: CASTGQPPGNTIYF

J: TRBJ2-1
size: .
D: TRBD2
V: TRBV9
DNA: TGTGCCAGCAGCGTAGTGGGACTAGCGGGTAATGAGCAGTTCTTC
CDR3: CASSVVGLAGNEQFF

J: TRBJ2-7
size: .
D: .
V: TRBV6-1
DNA: TGTGCCAGCAGTGAGTACAGGGACTCTGTCTACGAGCAGTACTTC
CDR3: CASSEYRDSVYEQYF

J: TRBJ2-7
size: .
D: TRBD2
V: TRBV19
DNA: TGTGCCAGTAGTAGGGGGACCGGGACTAGCCTAACCTACGAGCAGTACTTC
CDR3: CASSRGTGTSLTYEQYF

J: TRBJ2-7
size: .
D: .
V: TRBV6-6
DNA: TGTGCCAGCAACTTGGACAGCTCCTACGAGCAGTACTTC
CDR3: CASNLDSSYEQYF

J: TRBJ2-5
size: .
D: .
V: TRBV28
DNA: TGTGCCAGCAGTCGAGTGGGGGTAGAGACCCAGTACTTC
CDR3: CASSRVGVETQYF

J: TRBJ2-5
size: .
D: TRBD2
V: TRBV5-4
DNA: TGTGCCAGCAGCCCAGCGGGAGTACCACAAGAGACCCAGTACTTC
CDR3: CASSPAGVPQETQYF

J: TRBJ2-3
size: .
D: TRBD1
V: TRBV29-1
DNA: TGCAGCGGTAAAGAGGGGGCGCGGGCCACAGATACGCAGTATTTT
CDR3: CSGKEGARATDTQYF

J: TRBJ2-3
size: .
D: TRBD2
V: TRBV5-1
DNA: TGCGCCAGCAGCTTGGCCAGCGGGAGTCTCACAGATACGCAGTATTTT
CDR3: CASSLASGSLTDTQYF

J: TRBJ1-2
size: .
D: .
V: TRBV7-6
DNA: TGTGCCAGCAGCCCTAAAACCGGGACAAACTATGGCTACACCTTC
CDR3: CASSPKTGTNYGYTF

J: TRBJ1-2
size: .
D: .
V: TRBV6-5
DNA: TGTGCCAGCAGTTACTCGAAGTACCCAAGTGGCTACACCTTC
CDR3: CASSYSKYPSGYTF

J: TRBJ1-5
size: .
D: .
V: TRBV5-1
DNA: TGCGCCAGCAGCTTGGACAGCACCAATCAGCCCCAGCATTTT
CDR3: CASSLDSTNQPQHF

J: TRBJ1-5
size: .
D: .
V: TRBV27
DNA: TGTGCCAGCAGTAGAACGGGACGCTACAATCAGCCCCAGCATTTT
CDR3: CASSRTGRYNQPQHF

J: TRBJ2-3
size: .
D: TRBD2
V: TRBV9
DNA: TGTGCCAGCAGCGTTGCGGGGACTAGCGGGAGGACCAGCACAGATACGCAGTATTTT
CDR3: CASSVAGTSGRTSTDTQYF

J: TRBJ2-3
size: .
D: .
V: TRBV9
DNA: TGTGCCAGCAGCGTAGATACAGATACGCAGTATTTT
CDR3: CASSVDTDTQYF

J: TRBJ2-3
size: .
D: TRBD2
V: TRBV11-3
DNA: TGTGCCAGCAGCTTTTGGACTAGCGGGAGGGCAGATACGCAGTATTTT
CDR3: CASSFWTSGRADTQYF

J: TRBJ1-1
size: .
D: .
V: TRBV5-6
DNA: TGTGCCAGCAGCTTGGTTCCAGGTGGTAACACTGAAGCTTTCTTT
CDR3: CASSLVPGGNTEAFF

J: TRBJ2-7
size: .
D: .
V: TRBV4-1
DNA: TGCGCCAGCAGCCAGGCAGCATTCTACGAGCAGTACTTC
CDR3: CASSQAAFYEQYF

J: TRBJ2-2
size: .
D: .
V: TRBV5-1
DNA: TGCGCCAGCAGCTTGAGGGGGGCCGACACCGGGGAGCTGTTTTTT
CDR3: CASSLRGADTGELFF

J: TRBJ2-5
size: .
D: .
V: TRBV7-9
DNA: TGTGCCAGCAGCTTAGGGTCACTGTACCAAGAGACCCAGTACTTC
CDR3: CASSLGSLYQETQYF

J: TRBJ2-5
size: .
D: .
V: TRBV10-1
DNA: TGCGCCAGCAGTGAGTCGAAGGGGGCCCAGTACTTC
CDR3: CASSESKGAQYF

J: TRBJ1-6
size: .
D: .
V: TRBV7-9
DNA: TGTGCCAGCAGCCAAAATACCAGACTCAATTCACCCCTCCACTTT
CDR3: CASSQNTRLNSPLHF

J: TRBJ2-4
size: once
D: .
V: TRBV2
DNA: TGTGCCAGCAGTTCGTCAGGGTTGGGTCAGTACTTC
CDR3: CASSSSGLGQYF

J: TRBJ1-4
size: .
D: .
V: TRBV7-2
DNA: TGTGCCAGCAGCTTAGTAGAATTGGGGGCTGTAACTAATGAAAAACTGTTTTTT
CDR3: CASSLVELGAVTNEKLFF